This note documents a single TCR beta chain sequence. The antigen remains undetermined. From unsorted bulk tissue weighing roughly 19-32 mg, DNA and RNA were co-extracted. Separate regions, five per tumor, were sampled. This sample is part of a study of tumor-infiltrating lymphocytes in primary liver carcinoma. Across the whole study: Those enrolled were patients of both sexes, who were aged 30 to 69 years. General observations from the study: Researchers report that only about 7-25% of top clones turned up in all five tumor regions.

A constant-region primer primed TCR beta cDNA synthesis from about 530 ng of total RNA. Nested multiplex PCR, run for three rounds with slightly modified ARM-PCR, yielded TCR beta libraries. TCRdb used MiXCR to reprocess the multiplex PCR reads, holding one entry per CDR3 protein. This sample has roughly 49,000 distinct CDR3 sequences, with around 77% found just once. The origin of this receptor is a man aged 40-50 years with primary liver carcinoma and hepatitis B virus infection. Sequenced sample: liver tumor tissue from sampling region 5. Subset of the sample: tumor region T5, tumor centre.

The CDR3 DNA reads TGTGCCAGCAGCTCACCCGGGGACAGAGGCTTTTCACCCCTCCACTTT. This encodes CASSSPGDRGFSPLHF. This chain links TRBV13 with TRBJ1-6; 7 bases align to TRBD1. The J segment lost 9 bases and the V segment lost 4 bases, leaving 12 bases of the junction unmatched. Per the germline V gene, CDR1 is PRHDT and CDR2 is FYEKMQ (reference sequence). The CDR3 is made up of 16 amino acids.